This entry lists 25 T cell receptor beta chains sequenced from one sample in a study of blood T cell repertoires in COVID-19. Produced via immunoSEQ multiplex PCR; TCRdb's table is partial and in-frame only. The sample holds 150,000 or so clones, 80% to 90% seen once. Input material: peripheral blood. The source of these receptors is a woman aged 55-69 years with COVID-19, enrolled during active disease.

This chain connects TRBV7-8 to TRBJ1-1, with 7 bases aligning to TRBD1. The germline CDR1 and CDR2 sequences are SGHVS and FQNEAQ. The CDR3 is 13 amino acids. Germline trimming cut 3 bases from V and 5 bases from J; bases unmatched to any gene: 3. The CDR3 loop is CASSFTGETEAFF. As DNA, the CDR3 is TGTGCCAGCAGCTTCACAGGGGAGACTGAAGCTTTCTTT.

The chain uses TRBV4-3 and TRBJ2-5; 12 nucleotides align to TRBD2. V gave up 4 bases and J gave up 2 bases; unmatched junction bases: 2. Germline V gene data show CDR1 as LGHNA and CDR2 as YSLEER. The CDR3 loop spans 15 amino acids. The CDR3 is CASSRGTSGQETQYF. The CDR3, as DNA: TGCGCCAGCAGCCGAGGGACTAGCGGGCAAGAGACCCAGTACTTC.

The chain recombines TRBV6-5 with TRBJ2-2, with 7 nucleotides matching TRBD2. V was pared by 2 bases and J by 1 base, with 4 bases of the junction left unmatched. CDR1 and CDR2 (germline): MNHEY, SVGAGI. CDR3 length: 16 amino acids. Here the CDR3 DNA reads TGTGCCAGCAGTTACCCGGCTAGCGGGAACACCGGGGAGCTGTTTTTT. This sequence encodes CASSYPASGNTGELFF.

The chain has TRBV10-3 and TRBJ2-5, with 11 positions matching TRBD1. J gave up 1 base and V 6 bases, and 4 bases lay outside the gene matches. Per germline, CDR1 ENHRY and CDR2 SYGVKD. The CDR3 length is 15 residues. The CDR3 is CAISRTGGLQETQYF. As DNA, the CDR3 is TGTGCCATCAGCCGGACAGGGGGCCTCCAAGAGACCCAGTACTTC.

As concerns this clone: Distinct nucleotide sequences in the sample also encode this CDR3. V is TRBV3-1 (or the pseudogene TRBV3-2) and J is TRBJ1-3; TRBD1 aligns across 7 bases. Germline CDR1 and CDR2: LGHDT and YNNKEL (reference sequence). This CDR3 region has 16 residues. V trimming: 2 bases; J trimming: 0 bases; junction bases outside the gene matches: 4. The CDR3 spells CASSQPGQFSGNTIYF. The CDR3 DNA is TGTGCCAGCAGCCAACCGGGACAGTTCTCTGGAAACACCATATATTTT.

The V and J genes are TRBV28 and TRBJ1-4; TRBD1 is a possible D gene (6 bases). From germline, CDR1 is MDHEN and CDR2 SYDVKM. Trimming removed 2 bases at V and 0 bases at J, with 7 bases between. The CDR3 runs 15 residues. The CDR3 sequence: CASSLGQTTNEKLFF. CDR3 bases: TGTGCCAGCAGTTTAGGACAGACAACTAATGAAAAACTGTTTTTT.

The chain is built from TRBV6-5 and TRBJ2-5, with 11 bases identical to TRBD2. The CDR3 totals 14 residues. Germline V gene lookup returns CDR1 MNHEY and CDR2 SVGAGI. The J segment lost 4 bases and the V segment lost 6 bases, leaving 4 bases of the junction unmatched. CDR3 in amino acids: CASRTSGGGETQYF. CDR3 DNA: TGTGCCAGCAGAACTAGCGGGGGTGGAGAGACCCAGTACTTC.

The chain joins TRBV4-3 to TRBJ1-2; D gene unclear. The germline gives CDR1 LGHNA, CDR2 YSLEER. The V end lost 3 bases, the J end lost 4 bases, and 12 bases lay between the germline ends. CDR3 length: 14 residues. The CDR3: CASSQAGTVYGYTF. The CDR3 DNA is TGCGCCAGCAGCCAGGCGGGCACAGTCTATGGCTACACCTTC.

J is TRBJ1-6 and V is TRBV13; 9 nucleotides align to TRBD1. The CDR3 extends over 16 amino acids. Per the germline V gene, CDR1 is PRHDT and CDR2 is FYEKMQ (reference sequence). V lost 0 bases and J lost 9; bases outside the gene matches: 6. The DNA of the CDR3 is TGTGCCAGCAGCTTAGGGGGGGACAGGGCCAGTTCACCCCTCCACTTT. Protein sequence: CASSLGGDRASSPLHF. The full variable domain, in which reference TRBV13 and TRBJ1-6 provide the parts outside the CDR3, is AAGVIQSPRHLIKEKRETATLKCYPIPRHDTVYWYQQGPGQDPQFLISFYEKMQSDKGSIPDRFSAQQFSDYHSELNMSSLELGDSALYFCASSLGGDRASSPLHFGNGTRLTVT.

DNA for the CDR3: TGTGCCAGCAGCTTGGGTACAGGGGGGGTTAGCATTCAGTACTTC. Protein product: CASSLGTGGVSIQYF. This chain connects TRBV7-8 to TRBJ2-4; perhaps TRBD1 as D (8 bases). This CDR3 contains 15 residues. Between the trimmed V and J ends, which lost 3 bases and 9 bases, there was a span of 18 bases. CDR1 and CDR2 (germline): SGHVS, FQNEAQ. The variable domain in full, completed from reference TRBV7-8 and TRBJ2-4, reads GAGVSQSPRYKVAKRGQDVALRCDPISGHVSLFWYQQALGQGPEFLTYFQNEAQLDKSGLPSDRFFAERPEGSVSTLKIQRTQQEDSAVYLCASSLGTGGVSIQYFGAGTRLSVL.

V is TRBV19 and J is TRBJ1-6, with 7 bases identical to TRBD1. The CDR3 is 14 residues long. The V gene end was trimmed by 3 bases and the J gene end by 7 bases; junction bases not matched to a gene: 3. Germline-derived CDR1 and CDR2 are LNHDA and SQIVND (reference sequence). The CDR3 nucleotides read TGTGCCAGTAGTATGGGCAGGGGGAATTCACCCCTCCACTTT. Its protein is CASSMGRGNSPLHF.

This clone was seen once. The J gene is TRBJ1-2, the V gene TRBV5-1; weak D call: TRBD1 (5 bases). Germline V gene data show CDR1 as SGHRS and CDR2 as YFSETQ. Trimming left V 5 bases short and J 5 bases short, with 13 bases between. This CDR3 has 13 amino acids. The CDR3 sequence is CASSAGDRYGYTF. The CDR3 DNA sequence: TGCGCCAGCAGTGCGGGGGATCGGTATGGCTACACCTTC.

This clone was detected only once. The V and J genes are TRBV7-2 and TRBJ2-5, with TRBD2 matching over 13 bases. CDR1 and CDR2 from the germline V gene are SGHTA and FQGNSA. The CDR3 contains 15 residues. J gave up 4 bases and V 10 bases, and 9 bases lay outside the gene matches. The DNA for the CDR3 is TGTGCCACCACTAGCGGGGGGGCCTTTGGAGAGACCCAGTACTTC. Translated, it gives CATTSGGAFGETQYF.

The chain uses TRBV24-1 and TRBJ2-1; TRBD2 matches at 13 bases. Germline V CDR1 and CDR2: KGHDR, SFDVKD. V lost 1 base and J lost 6; bases outside the gene matches: 2. This CDR3 contains 16 residues. CDR3 sequence (DNA): TGTGCCACCAGTGATTTTACTAGCGGGGGGGCCAATGAGCAGTTCTTC. As protein: CATSDFTSGGANEQFF.

This rearrangement joins TRBV18 to TRBJ1-1; 8 positions match TRBD1. The CDR3 contains 13 residues. Looked up from germline, CDR1 is KGHSH and CDR2 is LQKENI. V lost 5 bases to trimming and J lost 4 bases; unmatched junction nucleotides: 3. CDR3 loop: CASSSTGGTEAFF. The CDR3 coding sequence is TGTGCCAGCTCATCAACAGGGGGCACTGAAGCTTTCTTT.

The V call is TRBV19, the J call TRBJ2-7; TRBD1 aligns across 9 bases. After removal of 3 bases from V and 4 bases from J, the junction contained 7 bases not matched to a gene. CDR3 size: 15 residues. Per germline, CDR1 LNHDA and CDR2 SQIVND (reference sequence). CDR3 loop: CASSIGGTGQYEQYF. The CDR3 DNA reads TGTGCCAGTAGTATCGGGGGGACAGGGCAATACGAGCAGTACTTC.

V usage is TRBV10-3 and J usage is TRBJ1-2, with TRBD1 as a possible D gene (6 bases). This CDR3 contains 13 residues. V gave up 6 bases and J gave up 2 bases, with 10 bases separating them. Looked up from germline, CDR1 is ENHRY and CDR2 is SYGVKD. This chain's CDR3 is CAIRGTPNYGYTF. Here the CDR3 DNA reads TGTGCCATCAGGGGGACACCCAACTATGGCTACACCTTC.

This rearrangement joins TRBV6-5 to TRBJ1-6; D unresolved. Germline loops: CDR1 MNHEY, CDR2 SVGAGI. V was shortened by 0 bases and J by 3 bases, with 6 bases between the two germline ends. The CDR3 loop spans 15 amino acids. The chain's CDR3 is CASSYSGVYNSPLHF. The CDR3 region has the DNA TGTGCCAGCAGTTACTCCGGGGTCTATAATTCACCCCTCCACTTT.

The V call is TRBV7-9, the J call TRBJ2-5, with 12 nucleotides matching TRBD1. V was clipped by 1 base and J by 5 bases; unmatched bases: 5. Germline CDR1 is SEHNR and CDR2 is FQNEAQ (reference sequence). The CDR3 consists of 16 residues. As DNA, the CDR3 is TGTGCCAGCAGCTTAGGAGGGACAGGGGGCAAGGAGACCCAGTACTTC. It encodes CASSLGGTGGKETQYF.

The gene calls are TRBV30 and TRBJ1-3, with TRBD1 matching over 9 bases. In germline, CDR1 is GTSNPN, CDR2 SVGIG (reference sequence). Trimming cost V 8 bases and J 0 bases; bases outside gene matches: 11. The CDR3 extends over 16 amino acids. CDR3 protein: CAMDRGKASSGNTIYF. The CDR3 DNA sequence: TGTGCCATGGACAGGGGTAAGGCCAGCTCTGGAAACACCATATATTTT.

The genes are TRBV6-5 and TRBJ2-5; 7 bases agree with TRBD1. The CDR3 has 12 residues. V lost 6 bases, J lost 3 bases, and 1 base stayed unmatched. Germline-derived CDR1 and CDR2 are MNHEY and SVGAGI. The CDR3 is CASRGTEETQYF. CDR3 coding DNA: TGTGCCAGCAGGGGGACAGAAGAGACCCAGTACTTC.

J is TRBJ2-1 and V is TRBV3-1 (or the pseudogene TRBV3-2); 9 nucleotides agree with TRBD2. Per germline, CDR1 LGHDT and CDR2 YNNKEL (reference sequence). The CDR3 totals 14 residues. Trimming cost V 0 bases and J 15 bases; bases outside gene matches: 9. CDR3 sequence reads: CASSQEGASGEWFF. The CDR3 bases are TGTGCCAGCAGCCAAGAAGGGGCTAGCGGGGAGTGGTTCTTC.

The chain links TRBV27 to TRBJ2-1; D remains unclear. The CDR3 is made up of 15 amino acids. Germline loops: CDR1 MNHEY, CDR2 SMNVEV (reference sequence). Between the trimmed V and J ends, which lost 1 base and 3 bases, there was a span of 10 bases. The CDR3: CASSLFKSGYNEQFF. In nucleotides, the CDR3 is TGTGCCAGCAGTTTATTCAAATCGGGCTACAATGAGCAGTTCTTC.

The CDR3 protein is CASSIDRDSIGTQYF. For the CDR3, the DNA is TGTGCCAGTAGTATAGACCGGGACTCCATAGGGACCCAGTACTTC. The chain joins TRBV19 to TRBJ2-5, with D perhaps matching TRBD2 (6 bases). Trimming left V 0 bases short and J 7 bases short, with 15 bases between. Germline V gene lookup returns CDR1 LNHDA and CDR2 SQIVND (reference sequence). The CDR3 runs to 15 residues.

The chain is built from TRBV19 and TRBJ1-5; 7 positions agree with TRBD1. The CDR3 consists of 13 residues. CDR1 is LNHDA, CDR2 SQIVND, per germline (reference sequence). With 6 bases clipped from V and 7 bases from J, the junction kept 6 bases outside the gene matches. This CDR3 reads CASSGTGDQPQHF. CDR3 sequence (DNA): TGTGCCAGTAGCGGCACAGGGGACCAGCCCCAGCATTTT.